This T cell receptor (beta chain) was documented in a study of T cell responses to AZD1222 COVID-19 vaccine. About the research overall: Pooling covered second doses at about 4 or about 12 weeks.

Germline V gene lookup returns CDR1 LNHDA and CDR2 SQIVND (reference sequence). The V end was cut by 7 bases, the J end by 1 base, with 16 bases between. The CDR3 extends over 15 amino acids. A remark on this clone: No antigen is known for it.

Study conclusions and caveats: Spike-specific TCR breadth rose after two AZD1222 doses, and depth rose as well. Spike regions recognized by vaccine-associated CD4 TCRs spanned the protein, led by 160-218 and 743-854.

Method: immunoSEQ multiplex PCR; TCRdb's copy keeps in-frame clones and lacks some. The profile shows over 85,000 clones, 86% of them singletons. Specimen: peripheral blood, collected on day 0 of AZD1222 vaccination. The V and J genes are TRBV19 and TRBJ1-1, with D hard to call. The clonotype originates from an adult in good health. CDR3 DNA sequence: TGTGCCAGTATTCACCTCTCCAGACAGAACACTGAAGCTTTCTTT. This sequence encodes CASIHLSRQNTEAFF.